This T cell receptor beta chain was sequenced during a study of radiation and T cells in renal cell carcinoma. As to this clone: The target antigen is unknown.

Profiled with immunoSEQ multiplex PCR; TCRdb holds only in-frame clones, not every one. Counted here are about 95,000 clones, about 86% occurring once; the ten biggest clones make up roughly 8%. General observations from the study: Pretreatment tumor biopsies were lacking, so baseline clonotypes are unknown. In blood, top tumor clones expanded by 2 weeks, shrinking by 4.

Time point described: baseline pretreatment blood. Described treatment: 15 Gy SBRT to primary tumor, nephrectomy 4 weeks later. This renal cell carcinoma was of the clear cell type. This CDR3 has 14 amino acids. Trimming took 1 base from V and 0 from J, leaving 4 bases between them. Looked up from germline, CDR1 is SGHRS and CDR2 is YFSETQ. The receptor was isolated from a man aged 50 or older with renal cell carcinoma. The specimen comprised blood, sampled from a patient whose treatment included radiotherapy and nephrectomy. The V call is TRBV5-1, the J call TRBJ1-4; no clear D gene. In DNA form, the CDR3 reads TGCGCCAGCAGCTTGAGTGCAACTAATGAAAAACTGTTTTTT. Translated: CASSLSATNEKLFF.